Given below is one TCR beta chain in context. The antigen is unknown. This CDR3 has 16 residues. Germline CDR1 reads SEHNR; CDR2 reads FQNEAQ (reference sequence). Trimming removed 1 base at V and 2 bases at J, with 14 bases between. Measured with immunoSEQ multiplex PCR; TCRdb has only the in-frame clones, and not every one. Among tens of thousands of clones listed, around 90% were seen once. The data stem from a study of cytomegalovirus exposure and HLA in healthy donors. Overall study findings and caveats: A few CMV-associated chains proved CMV antigen-specific in vitro. Later, an analysis found that TCR clusters from the first cohort tended to co-occur in the roughly 130 validation repertoires.

Donors came from a validation cohort of 90 to 150 subjects, distinct from the first 666-subject cohort. Sequenced input: PBMCs. The TCR comes from a woman younger than 30 in good health and CMV-seropositive. The chain uses TRBV7-9 and TRBJ1-2, with D perhaps TRBD1 (5 bases). The CDR3 bases are TGTGCCAGCAGCTTAGGTGAAGGGGTCCACAACTATGGCTACACCTTC. Translating gives CASSLGEGVHNYGYTF. Together with reference TRBV7-9 and TRBJ1-2, the CDR3 gives the full variable domain: DTGVSQNPRHKITKRGQNVTFRCDPISEHNRLYWYRQTLGQGPEFLTYFQNEAQLEKSRLLSDRFSAERPKGSFSTLEIQRTEQGDSAMYLCASSLGEGVHNYGYTFGSGTRLTVV.